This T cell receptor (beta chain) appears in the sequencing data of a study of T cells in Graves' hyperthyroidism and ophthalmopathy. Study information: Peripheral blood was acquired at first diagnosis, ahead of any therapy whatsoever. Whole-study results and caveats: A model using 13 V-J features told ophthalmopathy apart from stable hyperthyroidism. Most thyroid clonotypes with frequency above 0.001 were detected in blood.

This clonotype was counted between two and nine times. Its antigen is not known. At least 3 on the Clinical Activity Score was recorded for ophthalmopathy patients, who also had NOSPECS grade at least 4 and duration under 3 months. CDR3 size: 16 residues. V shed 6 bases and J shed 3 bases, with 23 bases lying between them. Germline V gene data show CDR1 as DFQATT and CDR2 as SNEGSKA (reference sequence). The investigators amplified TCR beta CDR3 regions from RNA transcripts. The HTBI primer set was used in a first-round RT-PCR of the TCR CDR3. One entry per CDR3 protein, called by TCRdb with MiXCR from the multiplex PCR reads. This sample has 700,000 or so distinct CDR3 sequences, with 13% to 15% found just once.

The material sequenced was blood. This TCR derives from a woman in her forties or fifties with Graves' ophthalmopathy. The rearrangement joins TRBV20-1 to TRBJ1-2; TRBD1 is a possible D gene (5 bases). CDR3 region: CSAEQGVDQTYYGYTF. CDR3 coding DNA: TGCAGTGCCGAGCAAGGGGTGGACCAGACTTACTATGGCTACACCTTC.